This TCR beta chain originates from a study of cytotoxic CD8 clonotypes in ibrutinib-treated CLL. Measured with immunoSEQ multiplex PCR; TCRdb has only the in-frame clones, and not every one. The sample comprises under 150,000 clones, about 84% of which are singletons, and about 7.6% rests with the top ten. For TCR beta libraries, approximately 2 micrograms of genomic DNA were obtained from cryopreserved PBMCs. V dropped 6 bases and J dropped 0 bases, with 12 bases sitting between them. Germline CDR1 is MNHNS and CDR2 is SASEGT. This CDR3 region has 15 residues. This receptor was taken from a human donor with chronic lymphocytic leukemia. The sequences come from PBMCs, collected after 36 months of ibrutinib treatment. The rearrangement joins TRBV6-1 to TRBJ1-5; D not resolved. Here the CDR3 DNA reads TGTGCCAGCAGAAGGACGGCTTATAGCAATCAGCCCCAGCATTTT. This encodes CASRRTAYSNQPQHF.